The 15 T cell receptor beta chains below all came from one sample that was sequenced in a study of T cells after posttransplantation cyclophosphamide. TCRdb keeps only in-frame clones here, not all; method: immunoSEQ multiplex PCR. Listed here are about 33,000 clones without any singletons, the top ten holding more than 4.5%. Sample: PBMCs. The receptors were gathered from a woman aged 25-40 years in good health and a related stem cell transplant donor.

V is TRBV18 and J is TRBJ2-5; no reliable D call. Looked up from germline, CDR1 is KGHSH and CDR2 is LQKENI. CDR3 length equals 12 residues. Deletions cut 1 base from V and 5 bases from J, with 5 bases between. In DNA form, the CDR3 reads TGTGCCAGCTCACCACGGGCGGAGACCCAGTACTTC. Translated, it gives CASSPRAETQYF.

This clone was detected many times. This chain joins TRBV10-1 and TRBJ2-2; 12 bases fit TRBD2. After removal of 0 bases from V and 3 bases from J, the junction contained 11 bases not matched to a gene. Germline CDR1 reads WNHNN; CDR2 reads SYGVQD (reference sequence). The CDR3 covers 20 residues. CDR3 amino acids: CASSESSGLAGGRDTGELFF. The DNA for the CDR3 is TGCGCCAGCAGTGAGTCGAGCGGCCTAGCGGGGGGGCGTGACACCGGGGAGCTGTTTTTT.

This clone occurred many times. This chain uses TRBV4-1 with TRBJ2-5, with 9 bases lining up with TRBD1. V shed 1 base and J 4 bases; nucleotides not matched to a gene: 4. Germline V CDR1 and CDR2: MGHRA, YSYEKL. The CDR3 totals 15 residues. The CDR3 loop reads CASSQGQGGRETQYF. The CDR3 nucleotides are TGCGCCAGCAGCCAAGGACAGGGGGGGAGAGAGACCCAGTACTTC.

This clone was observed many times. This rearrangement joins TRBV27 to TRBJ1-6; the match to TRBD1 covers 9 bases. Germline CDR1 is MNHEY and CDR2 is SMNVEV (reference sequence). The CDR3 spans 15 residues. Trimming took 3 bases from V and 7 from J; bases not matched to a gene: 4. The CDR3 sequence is CASSFTGGGNSPLHF. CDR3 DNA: TGTGCCAGCAGTTTTACAGGGGGCGGGAATTCACCCCTCCACTTT.

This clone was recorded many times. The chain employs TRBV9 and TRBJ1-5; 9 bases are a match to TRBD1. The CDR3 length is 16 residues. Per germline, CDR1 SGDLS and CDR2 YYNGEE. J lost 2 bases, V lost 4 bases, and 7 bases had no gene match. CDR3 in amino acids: CASSPDRGYGNQPQHF. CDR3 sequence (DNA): TGTGCCAGCAGCCCCGACAGGGGGTATGGCAATCAGCCCCAGCATTTT.

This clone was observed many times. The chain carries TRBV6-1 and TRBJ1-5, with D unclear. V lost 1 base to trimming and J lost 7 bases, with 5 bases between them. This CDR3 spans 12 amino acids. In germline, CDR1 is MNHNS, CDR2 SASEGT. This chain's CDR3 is CASSEEGQPQHF. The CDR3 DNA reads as TGTGCCAGCAGTGAAGAAGGCCAGCCCCAGCATTTT.

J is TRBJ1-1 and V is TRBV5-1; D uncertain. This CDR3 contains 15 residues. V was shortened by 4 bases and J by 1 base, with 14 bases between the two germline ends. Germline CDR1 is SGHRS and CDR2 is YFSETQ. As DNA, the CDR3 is TGCGCCAGCAGCCCGCGACAAGGCCCGAACACTGAAGCTTTCTTT. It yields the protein CASSPRQGPNTEAFF. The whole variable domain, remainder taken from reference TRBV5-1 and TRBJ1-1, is KAGVTQTPRYLIKTRGQQVTLSCSPISGHRSVSWYQQTPGQGLQFLFEYFSETQRNKGNFPGRFSGRQFSNSRSEMNVSTLELGDSALYLCASSPRQGPNTEAFFGQGTRLTVV.

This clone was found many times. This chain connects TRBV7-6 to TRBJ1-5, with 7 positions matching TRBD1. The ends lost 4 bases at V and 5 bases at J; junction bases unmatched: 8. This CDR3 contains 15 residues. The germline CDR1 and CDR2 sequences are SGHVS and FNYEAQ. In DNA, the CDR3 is TGTGCCAGCAGCTCCCTACAGGGGCCCTATCAGCCCCAGCATTTT. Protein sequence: CASSSLQGPYQPQHF.

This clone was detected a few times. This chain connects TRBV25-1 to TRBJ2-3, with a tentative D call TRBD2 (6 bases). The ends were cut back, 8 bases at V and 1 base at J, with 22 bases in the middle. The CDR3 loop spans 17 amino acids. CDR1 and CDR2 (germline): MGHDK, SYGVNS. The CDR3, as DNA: TGTGCCAGCGCTATCGGCGGGGCCCAGATAGGCACAGATACGCAGTATTTT. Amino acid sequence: CASAIGGAQIGTDTQYF.

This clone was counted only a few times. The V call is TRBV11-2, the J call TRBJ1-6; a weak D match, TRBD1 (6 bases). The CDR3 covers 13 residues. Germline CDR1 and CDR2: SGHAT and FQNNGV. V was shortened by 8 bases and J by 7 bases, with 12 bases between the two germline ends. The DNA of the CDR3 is TGTGCCAGCGGCATAACAGGGAATTCACCCCTCCACTTT. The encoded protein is CASGITGNSPLHF.

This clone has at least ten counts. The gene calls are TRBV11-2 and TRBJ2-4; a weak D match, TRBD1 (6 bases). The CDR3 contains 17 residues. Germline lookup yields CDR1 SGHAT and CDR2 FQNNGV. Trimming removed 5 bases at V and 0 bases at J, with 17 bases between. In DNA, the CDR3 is TGTGCCAGCAGCATGGGAACAGGGCCCCTAGCCAAAAACATTCAGTACTTC. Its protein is CASSMGTGPLAKNIQYF.

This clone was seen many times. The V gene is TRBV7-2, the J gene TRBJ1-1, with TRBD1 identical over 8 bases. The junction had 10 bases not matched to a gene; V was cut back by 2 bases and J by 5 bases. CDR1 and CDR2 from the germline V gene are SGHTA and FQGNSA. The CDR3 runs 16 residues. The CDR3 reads CASSLSAGGVWTEAFF. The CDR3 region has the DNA TGTGCCAGCAGCTTATCTGCAGGGGGCGTATGGACTGAAGCTTTCTTT.

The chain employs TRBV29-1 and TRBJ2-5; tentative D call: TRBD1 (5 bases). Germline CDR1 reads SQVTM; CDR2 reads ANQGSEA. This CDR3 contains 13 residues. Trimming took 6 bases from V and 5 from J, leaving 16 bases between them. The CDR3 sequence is CSVDIGAGETQYF. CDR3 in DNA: TGCAGCGTCGATATAGGGGCAGGGGAGACCCAGTACTTC.

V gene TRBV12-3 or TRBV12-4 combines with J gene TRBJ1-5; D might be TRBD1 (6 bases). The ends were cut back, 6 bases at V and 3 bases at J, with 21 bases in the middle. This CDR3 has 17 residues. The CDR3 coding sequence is TGTGCCAGCAGCGAACCGACAGGATACCAACCCAATCAGCCCCAGCATTTT. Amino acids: CASSEPTGYQPNQPQHF.

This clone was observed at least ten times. CDR3: CAIRTVSYEQYF. In DNA form, the CDR3 reads TGTGCCATCCGGACAGTCTCCTACGAGCAGTACTTC. The chain couples TRBV10-3 to TRBJ2-7, with D possibly TRBD1 on 6 matching bases. Germline V CDR1 and CDR2: ENHRY, SYGVKD. This CDR3 has 12 residues. Trimming shortened V by 8 bases and J by 0 bases, and 8 bases separated the two germline ends.